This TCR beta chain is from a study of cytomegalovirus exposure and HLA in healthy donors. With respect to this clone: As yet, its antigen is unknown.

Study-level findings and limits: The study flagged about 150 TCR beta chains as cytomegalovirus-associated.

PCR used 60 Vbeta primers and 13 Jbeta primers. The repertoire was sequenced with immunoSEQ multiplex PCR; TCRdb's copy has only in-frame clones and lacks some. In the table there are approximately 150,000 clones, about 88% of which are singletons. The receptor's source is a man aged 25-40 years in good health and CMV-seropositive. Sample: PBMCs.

CDR3 region: CASSSPRKETQYF. The CDR3 coding sequence is TGTGCCAGCAGCTCCCCGCGAAAAGAGACCCAGTACTTC. V usage is TRBV9 and J usage is TRBJ2-5; unclear D gene. V lost 4 bases and J lost 3, with 10 bases in between. The CDR3 sequence is 13 residues long. Germline V gene sequence: CDR1 SGDLS, CDR2 YYNGEE.